This T cell receptor (beta chain) was found in a study of spatial heterogeneity in lung cancer. About the research overall: Among detected sequences, beta-chain ones consistently exceeded alpha-chain ones in number.

This clonotype was seen a few times. The antigen is unknown. TCRdb itself ran the 5' RACE reads through MiXCR, one entry per CDR3 protein. The table lists tens of thousands of distinct CDR3 sequences, approximately 14% of them singletons, with about 55% in the top ten. Indicated time point: sample taken at primary tumor resection. Whole RNA came from tumor, nontumor lung or frozen PBMC and was sequenced without being sorted. The V end lost 3 bases, the J end lost 7 bases, and 16 bases lay between the germline ends. This CDR3 is 15 amino acids long. The germline V gene encodes CDR1 DFQATT and CDR2 SNEGSKA (reference sequence). Study-wide results and caveats: Whereas they appeared in blood less at follow-up, ubiquitous expanded tumor TCRs appeared there more at resection.

This chain connects TRBV20-1 to TRBJ1-6; D call uncertain. This TCR derives from a male donor with early-stage non-small cell lung cancer. This sample comprised PBMCs, obtained at surgery. CDR3 sequence reads: CSARMGLGLNSPLHF. The CDR3 nucleotides are TGCAGTGCTAGGATGGGCCTGGGGTTAAATTCACCCCTCCACTTT.